This is a list of T cell receptor beta chains from one sample in a study of blood T cell repertoires in COVID-19. TCRdb's table, derived via immunoSEQ multiplex PCR, lists solely in-frame clones and lacks some. The table includes about 120,000 clones, 85% to 90% detected once. Input material: peripheral blood. The receptor set was obtained from a man in his 70s with active or convalescent COVID-19. The CDR3 runs from the conserved cysteine through the conserved F or W. D genes are given only for firm matches. Clone sizes are given selectively: once, few, many, or a class where the clone is expanded.

CDR3 protein: CASSLARLAGAYEQYF; CDR3 DNA: TGTGCCAGCAGCTTAGCGCGCCTAGCGGGAGCATACGAGCAGTACTTC; D gene: TRBD2; V gene: TRBV7-8; clone size: .; J gene: TRBJ2-7
CDR3 protein: CASSLRTSVAGETQYF; CDR3 DNA: TGTGCCAGCAGCTTAAGGACTAGTGTGGCGGGAGAGACCCAGTACTTC; D gene: TRBD2; V gene: TRBV5-4; clone size: few; J gene: TRBJ2-5
CDR3 protein: CASSVEDTPYNEKLFF; CDR3 DNA: TGTGCCAGCAGCGTAGAGGACACCCCGTATAATGAAAAACTGTTTTTT; D gene: .; V gene: TRBV9; clone size: .; J gene: TRBJ1-4
CDR3 protein: CASSRTGPNSPLHF; CDR3 DNA: TGTGCCAGCAGCCGAACAGGGCCCAATTCACCCCTCCACTTT; D gene: .; V gene: TRBV27; clone size: .; J gene: TRBJ1-6
CDR3 protein: CASSLRLDNEQFF; CDR3 DNA: TGTGCCAGCAGCCTGAGACTTGACAATGAGCAGTTCTTC; D gene: .; V gene: TRBV3-1/TRBV3-2; clone size: .; J gene: TRBJ2-1
CDR3 protein: CASSSLTGAGAFF; CDR3 DNA: TGTGCCAGCAGTTCCTTGACAGGGGCCGGGGCTTTCTTT; D gene: TRBD1; V gene: TRBV28; clone size: .; J gene: TRBJ1-1
CDR3 protein: CVGQGGETQYF; CDR3 DNA: TGTGTAGGACAGGGGGGAGAGACCCAGTACTTC; D gene: TRBD1; V gene: TRBV6-5; clone size: .; J gene: TRBJ2-5
CDR3 protein: CASRITGDPGNTIYF; CDR3 DNA: TGTGCCAGCAGGATAACAGGGGACCCTGGAAACACCATATATTTT; D gene: TRBD1; V gene: TRBV28; clone size: .; J gene: TRBJ1-3
CDR3 protein: CASSVLAGPVYEQYF; CDR3 DNA: TGTGCCAGTAGTGTACTAGCGGGCCCCGTCTACGAGCAGTACTTC; D gene: TRBD2; V gene: TRBV19; clone size: .; J gene: TRBJ2-7
CDR3 protein: CASSLGDGGNQPQHF; CDR3 DNA: TGTGCCAGCAGCCTCGGGGATGGGGGCAATCAGCCCCAGCATTTT; D gene: .; V gene: TRBV28; clone size: .; J gene: TRBJ1-5
CDR3 protein: CASILKPSGSPYEQYF; CDR3 DNA: TGTGCCAGCATCCTAAAGCCCAGCGGGAGTCCGTACGAGCAGTACTTC; D gene: TRBD2; V gene: TRBV11-3; clone size: .; J gene: TRBJ2-7
CDR3 protein: CASSRTGGGETQYF; CDR3 DNA: TGTGCCAGCAGTCGGACAGGGGGCGGGGAGACCCAGTACTTC; D gene: TRBD1; V gene: TRBV28; clone size: .; J gene: TRBJ2-5
CDR3 protein: CSVKQALAPYEQYF; CDR3 DNA: TGCAGCGTTAAACAGGCCCTGGCCCCCTACGAGCAGTACTTC; D gene: .; V gene: TRBV29-1; clone size: few; J gene: TRBJ2-7
CDR3 protein: CASSFRGLANEQFF; CDR3 DNA: TGTGCCAGCAGCTTTCGGGGACTAGCCAATGAGCAGTTCTTC; D gene: TRBD2; V gene: TRBV7-9; clone size: .; J gene: TRBJ2-1
CDR3 protein: CASSFRGLGEPQHF; CDR3 DNA: TGCGCCAGCAGCTTCAGGGGATTGGGGGAGCCCCAGCATTTT; D gene: .; V gene: TRBV5-1; clone size: .; J gene: TRBJ1-5
CDR3 protein: CASSPIEGLGYGEQFF; CDR3 DNA: TGTGCCAGCTCACCAATAGAGGGACTAGGGTACGGTGAGCAGTTCTTC; D gene: TRBD2; V gene: TRBV18; clone size: .; J gene: TRBJ2-1
CDR3 protein: CASSDFLGSGKSTDTQYF; CDR3 DNA: TGTGCCAGCAGCGATTTTCTCGGTAGCGGGAAAAGCACAGATACGCAGTATTTT; D gene: TRBD2; V gene: TRBV9; clone size: .; J gene: TRBJ2-3
CDR3 protein: CASLSTVFDYTF; CDR3 DNA: TGTGCCAGCCTAAGTACCGTATTCGACTACACCTTC; D gene: .; V gene: TRBV18; clone size: .; J gene: TRBJ1-2
CDR3 protein: CASSSLGQSYGYTF; CDR3 DNA: TGTGCCAGCAGTTCCCTCGGACAGAGTTATGGCTACACCTTC; D gene: .; V gene: TRBV2; clone size: .; J gene: TRBJ1-2
CDR3 protein: CSVTGQLIYGYTF; CDR3 DNA: TGCAGCGTGACGGGACAGCTTATCTATGGCTACACCTTC; D gene: TRBD1; V gene: TRBV29-1; clone size: .; J gene: TRBJ1-2
CDR3 protein: CASSVPGGARAFF; CDR3 DNA: TGCGCCAGCAGCGTTCCGGGGGGCGCGCGGGCTTTCTTT; D gene: .; V gene: TRBV5-1; clone size: .; J gene: TRBJ1-1
CDR3 protein: CASVQLAGEVAGELFF; CDR3 DNA: TGTGCCAGCGTACAATTAGCGGGAGAGGTGGCCGGGGAGCTGTTTTTT; D gene: TRBD2; V gene: TRBV27; clone size: few; J gene: TRBJ2-2
CDR3 protein: CASSPGERLINEQFF; CDR3 DNA: TGTGCCAGCTCACCTGGAGAGAGACTAATCAATGAGCAGTTCTTC; D gene: .; V gene: TRBV18; clone size: .; J gene: TRBJ2-1
CDR3 protein: CASSPPVGLAGLFF; CDR3 DNA: TGTGCCAGCAGTCCCCCAGTAGGACTAGCGGGATTGTTCTTC; D gene: TRBD2; V gene: TRBV28; clone size: .; J gene: TRBJ2-1
CDR3 protein: CASSPDRVPTGELFF; CDR3 DNA: TGTGCCAGCAGCCCAGACAGGGTGCCCACCGGGGAGCTGTTTTTT; D gene: TRBD1; V gene: TRBV5-5; clone size: .; J gene: TRBJ2-2
CDR3 protein: CASSQHTMNTEAFF; CDR3 DNA: TGCGCCAGCAGCCAACACACAATGAACACTGAAGCTTTCTTT; D gene: .; V gene: TRBV4-1; clone size: .; J gene: TRBJ1-1
CDR3 protein: CASSSLGGTNYGYTF; CDR3 DNA: TGCGCCAGCAGCTCTCTGGGGGGGACTAACTATGGCTACACCTTC; D gene: .; V gene: TRBV5-1; clone size: once; J gene: TRBJ1-2
CDR3 protein: CSVDGVAVTQYF; CDR3 DNA: TGCAGCGTTGATGGGGTAGCGGTTACGCAGTATTTT; D gene: .; V gene: TRBV29-1; clone size: .; J gene: TRBJ2-3
CDR3 protein: CASSFGGTGRTEAFF; CDR3 DNA: TGTGCCAGCAGCTTTGGGGGGACAGGTCGGACTGAAGCTTTCTTT; D gene: TRBD1; V gene: TRBV7-9; clone size: once; J gene: TRBJ1-1
CDR3 protein: CASSFGGPRETQYF; CDR3 DNA: TGCGCCAGCAGCTTTGGAGGCCCCCGGGAGACCCAGTACTTC; D gene: .; V gene: TRBV5-1; clone size: few; J gene: TRBJ2-5
CDR3 protein: CASSPKGLAEETQYF; CDR3 DNA: TGTGCCAGCAGCCCCAAGGGACTAGCGGAAGAGACCCAGTACTTC; D gene: .; V gene: TRBV21-1; clone size: .; J gene: TRBJ2-5
CDR3 protein: CASSLLSGQNTEAFF; CDR3 DNA: TGTGCCAGCAGCTTATTGTCAGGGCAAAACACTGAAGCTTTCTTT; D gene: .; V gene: TRBV7-2; clone size: .; J gene: TRBJ1-1
CDR3 protein: CASSSSSAWASTDTQYF; CDR3 DNA: TGTGCCAGTAGCTCTTCCTCGGCGTGGGCTAGCACAGATACGCAGTATTTT; D gene: .; V gene: TRBV19; clone size: .; J gene: TRBJ2-3
CDR3 protein: CASSTWRQGRNTIYF; CDR3 DNA: TGTGCCAGCAGCACGTGGCGACAGGGGCGAAACACCATATATTTT; D gene: TRBD1; V gene: TRBV3-1/TRBV3-2; clone size: .; J gene: TRBJ1-3
CDR3 protein: CASSTLVAAAYEQYF; CDR3 DNA: TGTGCCAGCAGTACCTTGGTCGCCGCAGCCTACGAGCAGTACTTC; D gene: .; V gene: TRBV13; clone size: .; J gene: TRBJ2-7
CDR3 protein: CASSLPTGTGGNGYTF; CDR3 DNA: TGTGCCAGCAGTTTACCTACCGGGACAGGGGGGAATGGCTACACCTTC; D gene: TRBD1; V gene: TRBV28; clone size: .; J gene: TRBJ1-2
CDR3 protein: CASSREGNTGELFF; CDR3 DNA: TGTGCCAGCAGCAGGGAGGGTAACACCGGGGAGCTGTTTTTT; D gene: TRBD2; V gene: TRBV5-4; clone size: .; J gene: TRBJ2-2
CDR3 protein: CAWRRGWSSYEQYF; CDR3 DNA: TGTGCCTGGAGACGGGGGTGGTCGTCCTACGAGCAGTACTTC; D gene: .; V gene: TRBV30; clone size: .; J gene: TRBJ2-7
CDR3 protein: CASSEAEGNWNEQFF; CDR3 DNA: TGTGCCAGCAGTGAAGCGGAGGGAAACTGGAATGAGCAGTTCTTC; D gene: .; V gene: TRBV2; clone size: .; J gene: TRBJ2-1
CDR3 protein: CASSLWGQAPNTGELFF; CDR3 DNA: TGTGCCAGCAGTTTATGGGGACAGGCTCCGAACACCGGGGAGCTGTTTTTT; D gene: TRBD1; V gene: TRBV28; clone size: .; J gene: TRBJ2-2
CDR3 protein: CASSLSWAVSDTQYF; CDR3 DNA: TGTGCCAGCAGTTTATCCTGGGCTGTGTCAGATACGCAGTATTTT; D gene: .; V gene: TRBV27; clone size: .; J gene: TRBJ2-3
CDR3 protein: CASSQSRDRRQETQYF; CDR3 DNA: TGCGCCAGCAGCCAGAGCCGGGACAGGCGGCAAGAGACCCAGTACTTC; D gene: TRBD1; V gene: TRBV4-1; clone size: .; J gene: TRBJ2-5
CDR3 protein: CASSESWGQGYEQYF; CDR3 DNA: TGCGCCAGCAGTGAGTCCTGGGGACAGGGTTACGAGCAGTACTTC; D gene: TRBD1; V gene: TRBV10-1; clone size: .; J gene: TRBJ2-7
CDR3 protein: CASSRTKGQLSTDTQYF; CDR3 DNA: TGTGCCAGTAGCCGAACCAAGGGGCAGTTAAGCACAGATACGCAGTATTTT; D gene: .; V gene: TRBV19; clone size: .; J gene: TRBJ2-3
CDR3 protein: CASSPATGRNYGYTF; CDR3 DNA: TGTGCCAGCAGTCCCGCGACAGGGCGAAACTATGGCTACACCTTC; D gene: TRBD1; V gene: TRBV28; clone size: .; J gene: TRBJ1-2
CDR3 protein: CASSPGTGSSYEQYF; CDR3 DNA: TGTGCCAGCAGCCCTGGGACAGGTAGCTCCTACGAGCAGTACTTC; D gene: TRBD1; V gene: TRBV7-9; clone size: .; J gene: TRBJ2-7
CDR3 protein: CASITGGLRTDTQYF; CDR3 DNA: TGTGCCAGCATCACCGGGGGACTTCGCACAGATACGCAGTATTTT; D gene: .; V gene: TRBV28; clone size: .; J gene: TRBJ2-3
CDR3 protein: CASSPGWGDNEKLFF; CDR3 DNA: TGTGCCAGCTCACCTGGATGGGGGGATAATGAAAAACTGTTTTTT; D gene: .; V gene: TRBV18; clone size: .; J gene: TRBJ1-4
CDR3 protein: CATSDLRGLYNEQFF; CDR3 DNA: TGTGCCACCAGTGATTTGAGGGGCCTTTACAATGAGCAGTTCTTC; D gene: .; V gene: TRBV24-1; clone size: .; J gene: TRBJ2-1
CDR3 protein: CASSSNREQYF; CDR3 DNA: TGTGCCAGCAGCTCTAATCGCGAGCAGTACTTC; D gene: .; V gene: TRBV6-5; clone size: .; J gene: TRBJ2-7
CDR3 protein: CASSPSSYNSPLHF; CDR3 DNA: TGTGCCAGCAGCCCCAGCTCCTATAATTCACCCCTCCACTTT; D gene: .; V gene: TRBV7-6; clone size: .; J gene: TRBJ1-6
CDR3 protein: CASSQASLSNQPQHF; CDR3 DNA: TGCGCCAGCAGCCAAGCTAGTCTTAGCAATCAGCCCCAGCATTTT; D gene: .; V gene: TRBV4-1; clone size: .; J gene: TRBJ1-5